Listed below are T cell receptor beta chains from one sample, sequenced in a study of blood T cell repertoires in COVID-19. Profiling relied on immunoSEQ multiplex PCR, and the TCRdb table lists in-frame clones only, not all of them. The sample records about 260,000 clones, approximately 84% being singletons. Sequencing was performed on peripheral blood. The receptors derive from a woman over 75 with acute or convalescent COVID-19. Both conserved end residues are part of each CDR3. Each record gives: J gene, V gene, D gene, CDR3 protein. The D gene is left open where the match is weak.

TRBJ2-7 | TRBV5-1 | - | CASSLGGSTSYEQYF
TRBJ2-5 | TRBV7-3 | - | CASSLVREETQYF
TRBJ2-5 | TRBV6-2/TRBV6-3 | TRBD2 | CASSYSGSGRAETQYF
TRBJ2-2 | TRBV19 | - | CASSISGSTGELFF
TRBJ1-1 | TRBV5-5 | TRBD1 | CASSPGTGGFEGTEAFF
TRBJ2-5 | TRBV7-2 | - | CASSLARGDPYF
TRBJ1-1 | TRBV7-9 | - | CASSLDEVKAFF
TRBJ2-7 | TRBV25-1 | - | CASSDTTGTKPYEQYF
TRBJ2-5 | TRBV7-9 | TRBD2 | CASSLLSGGRETQYF
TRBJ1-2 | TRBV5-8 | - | CASSLRGRYGYTF
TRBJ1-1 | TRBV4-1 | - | CASSQIGAPETEAFF
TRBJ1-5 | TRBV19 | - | CASSIFVYQPQHF
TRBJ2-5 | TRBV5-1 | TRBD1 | CASSPTGTGGETQYF
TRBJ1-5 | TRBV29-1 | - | CSVATGGQPQHF